This T cell receptor (beta chain) was observed in a study of T cells after yellow fever vaccination. Whole-study context: When fractions had low cell numbers, they were prepared with SMART-Seq v4 Ultra Low Input.

As for this clonotype: Its antigen is as yet unknown. Mismatch with germline at one junction end may stem from a read error.

The study made its TCR cDNA through 5'RACE template switching. That step introduced a universal primer site along with UMIs. TCRdb used MiXCR to reprocess the 5' RACE reads, holding one entry per CDR3 protein. Found here are about 400,000 distinct CDR3 sequences, about 6% of them singletons; the top ten hold around 16%. The study's findings and limits: Boosting was followed by the reappearance of most primary-vaccination clones (less than 98% CD4, around 86% CD8). Few clonotypes appeared in both CD4 and CD8 compartments.

The sample here was PBMCs, taken 5 days after the yellow fever booster vaccination. The TCR sequence derives from a man aged 30 to 45 who received the YFV17D yellow fever vaccine.

Here the CDR3 reads CSADPGLAGNSVPLF. The CDR3 nucleotides read TGCAGTGCAGACCCGGGACTAGCGGGAAATTCGGTGCCGCTCTTC. This chain connects TRBV20-1 to TRBJ2-1, with TRBD2 identical over 13 bases. This CDR3 is 15 amino acids long. Looked up from germline, CDR1 is DFQATT and CDR2 is SNEGSKA (reference sequence).